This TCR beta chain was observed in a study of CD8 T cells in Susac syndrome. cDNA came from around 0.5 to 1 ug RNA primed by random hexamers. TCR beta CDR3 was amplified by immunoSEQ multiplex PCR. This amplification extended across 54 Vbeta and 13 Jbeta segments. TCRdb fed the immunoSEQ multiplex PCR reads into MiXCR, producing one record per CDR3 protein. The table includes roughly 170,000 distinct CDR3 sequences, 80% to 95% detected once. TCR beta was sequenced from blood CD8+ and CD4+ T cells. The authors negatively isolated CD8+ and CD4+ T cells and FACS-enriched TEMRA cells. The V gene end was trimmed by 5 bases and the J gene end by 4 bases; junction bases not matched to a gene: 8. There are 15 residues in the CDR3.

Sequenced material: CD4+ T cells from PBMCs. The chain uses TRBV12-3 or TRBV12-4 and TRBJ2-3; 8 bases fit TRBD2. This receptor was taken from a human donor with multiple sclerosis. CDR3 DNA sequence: TGTGCCAGCAGTGTTAGCGGGATAAGGGCAGATACGCAGTATTTT. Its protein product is CASSVSGIRADTQYF.